The 3 T cell receptor beta chains below were found in one sample sequenced in a study of shared clonotypes between healthy human individuals. Sequenced by immunoSEQ multiplex PCR; TCRdb stores in-frame clones only, minus some. The repertoire holds some 2,100,000 clones, with 90% to 95% as singletons. Naive CD8 populations comprised CD45RO-negative cells positively selected for CCR7, excluding terminally differentiated effector memory CD45RA+ cells. The specimen was naive CD8+ T cells from PBMCs. Receptors were obtained from a man younger than 30 in good health. Some clones in this sample may be carry-over from other donors' samples.

This chain uses TRBV29-1 with TRBJ2-1; D not resolved. The CDR3 covers 12 residues. V was shortened by 4 bases and J by 5 bases, with 9 bases between the two germline ends. Germline V CDR1 and CDR2: SQVTM, ANQGSEA. The CDR3 bases are TGCAGCGTTGTCGAGAGAAACAATGAGCAGTTCTTC. This codes for CSVVERNNEQFF.

This clone was observed once. CDR3 in amino acids: CAWGITAGFNSPLHF. The CDR3 bases are TGTGCCTGGGGAATAACGGCAGGATTTAATTCACCCCTCCACTTT. The V call is TRBV30, the J call TRBJ1-6; D call uncertain. CDR3 length: 15 amino acids. Trimming pared 5 bases from V and 6 bases from J, leaving 17 bases between. Per the germline V gene, CDR1 is GTSNPN and CDR2 is SVGIG (reference sequence).

Note on this clone: Other DNA sequences of this sample code for an identical CDR3. The chain is built from TRBV7-9 and TRBJ2-1, with D uncertain. V gave up 1 base and J gave up 2 bases, with 9 bases separating them. Germline V CDR1 and CDR2: SEHNR, FQNEAQ (reference sequence). The CDR3 runs to 15 residues. The DNA of the CDR3 is TGTGCCAGCAGCTTAGGGGGATCTCCCTACAATGAGCAGTTCTTC. Translation gives CASSLGGSPYNEQFF. Full variable domain (remainder filled in from reference TRBV7-9 and TRBJ2-1): DTGVSQNPRHKITKRGQNVTFRCDPISEHNRLYWYRQTLGQGPEFLTYFQNEAQLEKSRLLSDRFSAERPKGSFSTLEIQRTEQGDSAMYLCASSLGGSPYNEQFFGPGTRLTVL.